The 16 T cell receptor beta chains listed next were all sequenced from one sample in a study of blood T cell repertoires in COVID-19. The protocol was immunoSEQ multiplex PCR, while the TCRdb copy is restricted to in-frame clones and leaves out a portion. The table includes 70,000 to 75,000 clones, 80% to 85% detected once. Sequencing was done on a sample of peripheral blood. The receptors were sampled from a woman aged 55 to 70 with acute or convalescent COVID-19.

CDR3 residues: CASSQWRGHLEETQYF. In DNA, the CDR3 is TGCGCCAGCAGCCAGTGGCGCGGACACTTGGAAGAGACCCAGTACTTC. The chain couples TRBV4-1 to TRBJ2-5; tentative D call: TRBD1 (5 bases). This CDR3 has 16 residues. V gave up 3 bases and J gave up 3 bases, with 17 bases separating them. Germline lookup yields CDR1 MGHRA and CDR2 YSYEKL.

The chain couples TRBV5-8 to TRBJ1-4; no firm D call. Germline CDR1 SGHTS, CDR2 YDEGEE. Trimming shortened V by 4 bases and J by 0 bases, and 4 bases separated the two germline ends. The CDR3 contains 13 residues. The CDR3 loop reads CASSRSTNEKLFF. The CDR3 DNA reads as TGTGCCAGCAGCCGGTCAACTAATGAAAAACTGTTTTTT.

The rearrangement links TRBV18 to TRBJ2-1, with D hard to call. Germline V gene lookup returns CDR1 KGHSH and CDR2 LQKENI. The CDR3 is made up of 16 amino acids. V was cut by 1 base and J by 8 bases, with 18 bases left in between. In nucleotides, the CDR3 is TGTGCCAGCTCACCACTACAGCCCCCGTATATCGATGAGCAGTTCTTC. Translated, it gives CASSPLQPPYIDEQFF.

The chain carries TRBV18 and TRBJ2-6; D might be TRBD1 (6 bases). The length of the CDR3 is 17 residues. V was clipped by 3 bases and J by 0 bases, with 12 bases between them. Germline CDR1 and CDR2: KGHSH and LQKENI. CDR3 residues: CASSPSQGSSGANVLTF. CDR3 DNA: TGTGCCAGCTCACCGTCACAGGGAAGCTCTGGGGCCAACGTCCTGACTTTC.

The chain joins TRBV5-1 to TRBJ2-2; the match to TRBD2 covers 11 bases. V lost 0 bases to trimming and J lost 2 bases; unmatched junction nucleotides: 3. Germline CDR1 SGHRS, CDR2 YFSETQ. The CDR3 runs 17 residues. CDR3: CASSLVAGGPNTGELFF. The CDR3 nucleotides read TGCGCCAGCAGCTTGGTAGCGGGAGGGCCAAACACCGGGGAGCTGTTTTTT.

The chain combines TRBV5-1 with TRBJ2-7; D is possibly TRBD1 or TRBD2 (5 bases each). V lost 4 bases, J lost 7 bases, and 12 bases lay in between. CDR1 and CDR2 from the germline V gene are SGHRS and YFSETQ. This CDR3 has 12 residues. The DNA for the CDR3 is TGCGCCAGCAGCCTGGGGCAGCGGGAGCAGTACTTC. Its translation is CASSLGQREQYF.

The CDR3 DNA reads as TGCGCCAGCTCAAGGGGGAGCAATCAGCCCCAGCATTTT. Its protein product is CASSRGSNQPQHF. J is TRBJ1-5 and V is TRBV4-1, with D tentatively TRBD1 (6 bases). The germline V gene encodes CDR1 MGHRA and CDR2 YSYEKL. CDR3 length: 13 residues. With 8 bases removed from V and 1 base from J, the gap between germline ends came to 9 bases.

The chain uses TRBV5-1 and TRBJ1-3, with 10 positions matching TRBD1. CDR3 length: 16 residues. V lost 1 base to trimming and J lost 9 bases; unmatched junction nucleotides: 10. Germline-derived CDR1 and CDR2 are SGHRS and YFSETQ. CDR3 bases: TGCGCCAGCAGCTTGTTACCCGACAGGGGGCAAGGCACCATATATTTT. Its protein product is CASSLLPDRGQGTIYF.

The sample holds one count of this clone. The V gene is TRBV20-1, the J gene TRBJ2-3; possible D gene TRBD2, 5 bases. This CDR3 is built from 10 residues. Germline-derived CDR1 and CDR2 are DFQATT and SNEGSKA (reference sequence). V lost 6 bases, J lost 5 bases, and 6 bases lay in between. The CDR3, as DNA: TGCAGTGCCGGACTAGATACGCAGTATTTT. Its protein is CSAGLDTQYF.

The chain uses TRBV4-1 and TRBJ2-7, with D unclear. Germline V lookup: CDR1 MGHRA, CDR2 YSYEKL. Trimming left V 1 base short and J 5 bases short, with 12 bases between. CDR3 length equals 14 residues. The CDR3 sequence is CASSQATPPDEQYF. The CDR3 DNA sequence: TGCGCCAGCAGCCAAGCTACCCCGCCGGACGAGCAGTACTTC.

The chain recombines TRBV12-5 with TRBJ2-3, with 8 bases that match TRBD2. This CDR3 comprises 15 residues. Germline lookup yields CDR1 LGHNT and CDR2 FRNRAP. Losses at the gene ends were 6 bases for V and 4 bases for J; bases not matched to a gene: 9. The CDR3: CASGKGLAAPDTQYF. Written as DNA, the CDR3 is TGTGCTAGTGGAAAAGGACTAGCTGCTCCAGATACGCAGTATTTT.

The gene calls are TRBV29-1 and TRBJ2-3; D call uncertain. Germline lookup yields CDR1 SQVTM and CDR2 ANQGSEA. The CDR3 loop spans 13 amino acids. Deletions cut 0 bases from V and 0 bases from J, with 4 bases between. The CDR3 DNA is TGCAGCGTTGAAGATGGCAGCACAGATACGCAGTATTTT. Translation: CSVEDGSTDTQYF.

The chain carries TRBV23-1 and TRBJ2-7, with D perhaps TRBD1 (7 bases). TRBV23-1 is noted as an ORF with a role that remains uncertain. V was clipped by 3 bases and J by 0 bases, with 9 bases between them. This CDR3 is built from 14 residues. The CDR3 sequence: CASSQRDSSYEQYF. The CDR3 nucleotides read TGCGCCAGCAGTCAGCGGGACAGCTCCTACGAGCAGTACTTC.

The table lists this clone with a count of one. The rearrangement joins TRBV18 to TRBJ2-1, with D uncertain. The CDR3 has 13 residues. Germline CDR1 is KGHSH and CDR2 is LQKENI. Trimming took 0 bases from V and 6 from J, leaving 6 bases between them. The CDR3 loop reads CASSPPTGNEQFF. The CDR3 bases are TGTGCCAGCTCACCACCTACCGGCAATGAGCAGTTCTTC.

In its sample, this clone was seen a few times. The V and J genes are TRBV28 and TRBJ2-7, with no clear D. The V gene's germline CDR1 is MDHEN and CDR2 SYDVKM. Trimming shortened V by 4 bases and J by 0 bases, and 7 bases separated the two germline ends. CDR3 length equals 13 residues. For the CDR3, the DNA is TGTGCCAGCAGTTCCCTGAGCTCCTACGAGCAGTACTTC. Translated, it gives CASSSLSSYEQYF.

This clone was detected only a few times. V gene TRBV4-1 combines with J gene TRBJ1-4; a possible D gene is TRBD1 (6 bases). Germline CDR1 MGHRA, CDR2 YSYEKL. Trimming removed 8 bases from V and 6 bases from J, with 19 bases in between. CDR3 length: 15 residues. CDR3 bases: TGCGCCAGCGGCCGGGGGGGCGCCGCGGATGAAAAACTGTTTTTT. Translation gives CASGRGGAADEKLFF.